This T cell receptor beta chain was sequenced during a study of blood T cell repertoires in COVID-19. For the study at large: COVID-19 samples collected from the United States, Italy and Spain covered acute and convalescent phases. T cells, B-cell-depleted T cells, or PBMCs supplied cDNA or gDNA.

CDR3 length: 14 amino acids. Between the trimmed V and J ends, which lost 6 bases and 0 bases, there was a span of 12 bases. Germline CDR1 reads KGHSH; CDR2 reads LQKENI. Participants' reported clinical history set cohort assignment. Cohort 3 recovered donors had two negative PCRs, clearance, or symptom resolution. Clones were read by immunoSEQ multiplex PCR, and TCRdb kept only the in-frame ones, dropping some. The data contain 300,000 to 450,000 clones, roughly 84% of them singletons. The sample consisted of PBMCs or T cells enriched from blood (not recorded which). The TCR was taken from a woman younger than 45 who had recovered from COVID-19. The chain employs TRBV18 and TRBJ2-7; D might be TRBD1 (6 bases). The chain's CDR3 is CASSRTDSSYEQYF. The CDR3 region has the DNA TGTGCCAGCTCTAGGACAGATAGCTCCTACGAGCAGTACTTC.